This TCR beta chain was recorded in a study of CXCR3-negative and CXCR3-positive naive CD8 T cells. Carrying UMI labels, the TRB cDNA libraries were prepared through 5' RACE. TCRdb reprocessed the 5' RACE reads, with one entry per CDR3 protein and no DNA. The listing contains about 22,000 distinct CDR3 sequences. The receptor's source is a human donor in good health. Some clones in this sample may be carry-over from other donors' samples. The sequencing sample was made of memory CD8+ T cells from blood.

The CDR3 region is CASSSTEENYEQYF. This chain uses TRBV7-2 with TRBJ2-7; TCRdb's assignment of TRBD2 cannot be checked, as there is no DNA. Germline V gene sequence: CDR1 SGHTA, CDR2 FQGNSA. The CDR3 consists of 14 residues.